This T cell receptor beta chain was found in a study of cytomegalovirus exposure and HLA in healthy donors (TCRdb year 2017). Some background on the complete study: An earlier analysis of roughly 500 of the donors reported approximately 300 Gb of sequence data and 100 million to 140 million unique TCR beta sequences from roughly 180 million T cells. About 280 gigabases of sequencing data and approximately 91 million unique TCR sequences made up an early release that covered 500 to 700 HLA-typed donors. Of the approximately 400 genotyped donors, about 80% fell in the genetic ancestry cluster associated with self-reported Caucasian donors. The study aimed to test whether cataloging public T cell receptors could reveal signatures of past pathogen exposure. The study profiled the T cell repertoires of 666 subjects by immunosequencing and related them to cytomegalovirus serostatus. Besides the first cohort of 666 subjects, a separate validation cohort made up of 95 to 150 different subjects was used. The study combined high-throughput TCR immunosequencing, statistical association of individual TCRs with disease status, and machine learning to predict cytomegalovirus infection status. A later analysis re-examined previously published TCR beta repertoires from just over 650 donors and added high-resolution HLA genotyping to investigate patterns of TCR occurrence. Rather than drawing on any new phenotypic data, the later analysis identified candidate immune exposures from TCR beta sequences and the way those sequences occurred across donors. An earlier analysis of about 620 of the donors applied high-throughput TCR beta sequencing to assess whether each TCR beta V gene segment acted as functional or pseudogenic. Donor age, sex, ethnicity and CMV serostatus were compiled together with the repertoire data. A later genetic analysis used genome-wide SNP genotypes for about 65% of the roughly 700 donors, treating that subset as a discovery cohort. All discovery cohort repertoires had been generated on a single sequencing platform. Both class I and class II loci were covered by HLA typing, at four-digit resolution. The number of donors typed differed by locus, with roughly 629-640 for A, B, C, DRB1 and DQB1, roughly 520 for DQA1, about 610 for DPA1, and 400 to 490 for DPB1. Five DR-DQ haplotypes were handled as single units for association and clustering, since linkage in the cohort was strong. Among 398 genotyped donors of the cohort, an average of 235,054 unique TCR beta nucleotide sequences were sequenced per donor, roughly 20% of them non-productive.

Receptor libraries were prepared by the immunoSEQ multiplex PCR assay. The multiplex PCR relied on a mix of 60 forward primers for TCR Vbeta segments and 13 reverse primers for TCR Jbeta segments. A multiplex PCR assay on genomic DNA amplified the CDR3 region of rearranged TCR beta genes. Amplified TCR beta libraries were sequenced as 87-base-pair reads on the Illumina HiSeq System. As for the authors' bioinformatics: Across the roughly 670 repertoires, a later analysis counted approximately 83 million unique TCR beta chains, around 10 million of which were shared by at least two donors. To remove PCR and sequencing errors, raw reads were error-corrected and collapsed into unique sequences using a nearest-neighbor algorithm that merged closely related sequences. Alignment of CDR3 sequences to IMGT reference sequences was used to assign V, D and J gene segments. For a sequence to be retained, a match of at least six nucleotides to both a V gene segment and a J gene segment was required. Rearrangements were classified as productive when the CDR3 lacked stop codons and remained in frame with V and J, and all other rearrangements were classified as non-productive. CDR3 was defined according to IMGT convention as the region running from the second conserved V-encoded cysteine to the conserved J-encoded phenylalanine. Sequences without an unambiguous match to a single V gene segment were excluded from the earlier analysis of about 630 of the donors. In an earlier analysis of 587 of the donors, V segments were called functional above 56.7% productive rearrangements and were called segregating when the between-donor standard deviation exceeded 5%. A statistical classification framework was developed to diagnose cytomegalovirus status using the catalog of TCR beta chain sequences. In a later analysis, V and J genes were assigned by comparing TCR nucleotide sequences against IMGT/GENE-DB human TR gene sequences. A later analysis assigned CDR3 sequences and most-parsimonious VDJ recombination scenarios with the TCRdist pipeline. A later analysis defined each TCR beta chain by its CDR3 amino acid sequence plus V-gene family, and excluded reads lacking a unique V-gene family. A later analysis removed roughly 590 highly shared, low-generation-probability nucleotide sequences to deal with suspected cross-contamination and a sequencing artifact. In a later analysis, a clonal expansion index for each public chain was calculated from normalized within-repertoire ranks of inferred template counts. In a later analysis, generation probabilities were computed with a VDJ recombination model fitted to out-of-frame rearrangements, and the resulting probabilities were checked against IGoR. A later analysis scored TCR-TCR, TCR-HLA and TCR-CMV co-occurrence with hypergeometric tests, applying a repertoire-size bias correction to TCR pairs. False discovery rates were estimated in a later analysis by permuting HLA or CMV assignments 20 times. In a later analysis, co-occurring TCRs were grouped using DBSCAN, and TCRdist sequence similarity was added for clustering within HLA-allele-positive subsets. Repertoires with fewer than 30,000 or more than 120,000 public chains were left out of co-occurrence clustering, as were a handful of repertoires with anomalous nucleotide sharing. The clones in this table, taken by TCRdb from immuneACCESS, are in-frame only. Not every clone is retained; where verified, under half of the shortfall comes from an unresolved V gene, and the cause of the rest is unknown. Clonal size and the V and J genes are those of that table, whereas D and trimming came from the DNA. The sample table holds approximately 100,000 clones, of which about 70% were seen once. Approximately 12% of the sample goes to the ten largest clones.

The cohort comprised approximately 700 healthy bone marrow donors. All cohort members were sampled while nominally healthy, although unrecorded immune exposures were likely present. The donor tested CMV seropositive and was one of the 289 seropositive cohort members. Every donor gave a peripheral blood sample, and the peripheral blood mononuclear cells from that sample were used for TCR beta sequencing. The Qiagen DNeasy Blood Extraction Kit was used to extract genomic DNA from the blood cell samples. Comment on this clone: No antigen is known for it. No base qualities exist here, and no much larger clone lies one base off it.

Broader findings and caveats from the paper: Linkage disequilibrium might explain the correlated functional status among segregating V segments, but an unknown experimental factor could not be excluded. The classifier was reported to diagnose cytomegalovirus status with high specificity and sensitivity in both the original and validation cohorts. According to a later analysis, TCR association rates differed among HLA loci, with DRB1 alleles showing the most associated TCRs and HLA-C alleles showing the fewest. At a false discovery rate of 0.05, a later analysis linked roughly 17,000 TCR beta sequences to specific HLA alleles. In vitro tests confirmed that three of the cytomegalovirus-associated TCR beta chains recognize cytomegalovirus antigens. Because counts were too low, seventeen rarely observed V segments, including chromosome 9 orphons, were left out of the earlier analysis of approximately 500 of the donors. An association between a missense DCLRE1C variant and V-gene and J-gene trimming of TCR beta chains was found in a later genetic analysis and replicated in an independent cohort. Most TCR sequences were seen in very few donors, while some public TCRs were found in many individuals. CMV serostatus was the only immune exposure information available for the cohort. A further reported finding was that TCR beta sequences accurately predicted the HLA-A and HLA-B alleles for most subjects in the first cohort. A later genetic analysis reported fewer N-insertions in productive TCRs among donors in an Asian-associated ancestry cluster than the roughly 700-donor mean. In a later analysis, most CMV-associated TCR beta chains were found to appear HLA-restricted, with HLA associations seemingly driven largely by CMV exposure. In this cohort, only TCR beta chains were sequenced, and detectable features were limited by the absence of alpha or paired-chain data. Because HLA typing was missing for some donors at each locus, association tests included only the typed subset. Roughly uniform sequencing depth across donors was assumed in presence/absence analyses, although this assumption may not hold. The study listed 150 to 200 TCR beta chains as associated with cytomegalovirus. Some IMGT-functional V segments, including TRBV6-2 and TRBV6-3, could not be distinguished by the 87-base-pair reads and were therefore excluded. In a later analysis, HLA-associated TCR beta chains were found to be more clonally expanded and to have lower generation probabilities than equally common non-associated chains. When HLA alleles, especially DR and DQ, strongly co-occurred, attributing TCR associations to individual alleles was difficult. An earlier analysis of around 600 of the donors showed that most TCR beta V segments appeared in productive rearrangements either about 87% or about 30% of the time, which broadly matched IMGT annotations. According to the authors, the approach could potentially be generalized to other disease states and immunological phenotypes. According to a later analysis, parvovirus B19, influenza, CMV and Epstein-Barr virus appeared linked to several top co-occurrence clusters. A group of highly shared sequence variants was considered likely to be a technical artifact of the sequencing pipeline.

Trimming takes 2 bases from V and 2 bases from J, and the germline ends sit 13 bases apart. The germline V gene specifies SGHRS as CDR1 and YFSETQ as CDR2. Including the terminal cysteine and phenylalanine, the CDR3 comprises 15 residues. Only the CDR3 DNA stays, 45 bases, in frame from base 1. The receptor was derived from a woman aged 40 to 50 in good health and CMV-seropositive. The sample taken for sequencing was PBMCs. The rearranged segments are TRBV5-1 and TRBJ1-2; there is no confident call for the D gene. The DNA is TGCGCCAGCAGCTTCGGCGGGCAGGCCAACTATGGCTACACCTTC. Translated, it gives CASSFGGQANYGYTF.